The 9 T cell receptor beta chains in this list originate from one sample, sequenced in a study of CD8 T cells in Susac syndrome. The RNA input was roughly 0.45 to 1 ug, and it was reverse transcribed with random hexamers. TCRdb re-called the immunoSEQ multiplex PCR reads with MiXCR, one entry per CDR3 protein. The profile shows 120,000 or so distinct CDR3 sequences, nearly 95% of them singletons. The source material was CD4+ T cells from PBMCs. The receptor source for this set is a human donor in good health.

This chain uses TRBV5-1 with TRBJ2-5, with 7 nucleotides matching TRBD2. The CDR3 has 17 residues. Unmatched junction bases numbered 9, after V lost 0 bases and J lost 1 base. CDR1 is SGHRS and CDR2 is YFSETQ in the germline V gene. The CDR3 sequence is CASSLAVSGWTQETQYF. The CDR3 coding sequence is TGCGCCAGCAGCTTGGCTGTTAGCGGGTGGACCCAAGAGACCCAGTACTTC.

The rearrangement links TRBV3-1 to TRBJ2-2; D not certain. From germline, CDR1 is LGHDT and CDR2 YNNKEL (reference sequence). CDR3 length equals 15 residues. V lost 1 base, J lost 8 bases, and 14 bases lay in between. The CDR3 here is CASSQGHSAAGELFF. The DNA of the CDR3 is TGTGCCAGCAGCCAAGGACACTCCGCAGCTGGGGAGCTGTTTTTT.

The chain has TRBV28 and TRBJ2-7; TRBD1 agrees at 11 bases. Germline assignment: CDR1 MDHEN and CDR2 SYDVKM. The CDR3 totals 14 residues. V shed 8 bases, J shed 5 bases, and the junction held 8 bases outside the gene matches. In DNA, the CDR3 is TGTGCCAGCGAATCGGGACAGGGGGTAAACGAGCAGTACTTC. Translation: CASESGQGVNEQYF.

The DNA for the CDR3 is TGCGCCAGCAGCTCGGGCTACAGGGATATTCAGTACTTC. It translates to CASSSGYRDIQYF. The gene calls are TRBV5-1 and TRBJ2-4; D is possibly TRBD1 (6 bases). The CDR3 runs to 13 residues. Germline CDR1 reads SGHRS; CDR2 reads YFSETQ. Trimming removed 3 bases from V and 10 bases from J, with 14 bases in between.

The V gene is TRBV7-9, the J gene TRBJ2-1; 13 positions match TRBD2. CDR1 and CDR2 from the germline V gene are SEHNR and FQNEAQ (reference sequence). After removal of 5 bases from V and 11 bases from J, the junction contained 6 bases not matched to a gene. The CDR3 runs to 14 residues. The CDR3 spells CASSLGTSGNKQFF. The CDR3 nucleotides are TGTGCCAGCAGCCTCGGGACTAGCGGGAATAAGCAGTTCTTC. The full variable domain, completed using reference TRBV7-9 and TRBJ2-1, is DTGVSQNPRHKITKRGQNVTFRCDPISEHNRLYWYRQTLGQGPEFLTYFQNEAQLEKSRLLSDRFSAERPKGSFSTLEIQRTEQGDSAMYLCASSLGTSGNKQFFGPGTRLTVL.

The V call is TRBV2, the J call TRBJ1-4, with no clear D. The CDR3 contains 11 residues. Germline V lookup: CDR1 SNHLY, CDR2 FYNNEI. V was shortened by 6 bases and J by 8 bases, with 7 bases between the two germline ends. The CDR3 region is CASRGFEKLFF. In nucleotides, the CDR3 is TGTGCCAGCAGAGGATTCGAAAAACTGTTTTTT.

The chain joins TRBV3-1 to TRBJ2-1, with a possible D match to TRBD2 (6 bases). Trimming removed 6 bases from V and 8 bases from J, with 17 bases in between. Germline V gene sequence: CDR1 LGHDT, CDR2 YNNKEL (reference sequence). CDR3 length: 14 amino acids. The chain's CDR3 is CASRRAGSRYEQFF. The CDR3 nucleotides read TGTGCCAGCAGACGTGCCGGGAGTAGGTATGAGCAGTTCTTC.

This chain uses TRBV29-1 with TRBJ2-7, with 8 bases aligning to TRBD1. V shed 4 bases, J shed 2 bases, and the junction held 4 bases outside the gene matches. Germline loops: CDR1 SQVTM, CDR2 ANQGSEA. This CDR3 spans 13 amino acids. The CDR3 is CSVADRGPYEQYF. CDR3 nucleotide sequence: TGCAGCGTTGCCGACAGGGGCCCCTACGAGCAGTACTTC.

This clonotype has a single count. J is TRBJ1-2 and V is TRBV11-2; 7 nucleotides line up with TRBD1. Germline V CDR1 and CDR2: SGHAT, FQNNGV. The CDR3 is 13 residues long. Germline trimming cut 3 bases from V and 4 bases from J; bases unmatched to any gene: 2. The CDR3 nucleotides read TGTGCCAGCAGCTTCGGGACAGCCTATGGCTACACCTTC. Its translation: CASSFGTAYGYTF.